Shown below are 31 T cell receptor beta chains from a single sample sequenced in a study of blood T cell repertoires in COVID-19 (dated by TCRdb to about 2020). The library came from the immunoSEQ multiplex PCR assay. This immuneACCESS table, as held by TCRdb, lists in-frame sequences with V and J called but not all clones. Of the missing ones, under half trace to an unresolved V gene in checked studies; the others have no known cause. In all, the sample holds more than 100,000 clones, and around 89% of those were seen once. The leading ten clones occupy approximately 3.5% of the sample. Sequencing was performed on peripheral blood. The receptors derive from a woman aged 55-69 years with acute or convalescent COVID-19.

The chain employs TRBV3-1 (or the pseudogene TRBV3-2) and TRBJ2-5; D may be TRBD1 (5 bases). Germline loops: CDR1 LGHDT, CDR2 YNNKEL (reference sequence). The V gene lost 1 base and the J gene lost 4 bases, with 10 bases spanning the gap. There are 14 residues in the CDR3. In DNA form, the CDR3 reads TGTGCCAGCAGCCAAGGTCCCAGGGCAGAGACCCAGTACTTC. This codes for CASSQGPRAETQYF.

J is TRBJ1-2 and V is TRBV19, with no clear D. This CDR3 contains 13 residues. Germline assignment: CDR1 LNHDA and CDR2 SQIVND (reference sequence). V was cut by 2 bases and J by 0 bases, with 4 bases left in between. Written as DNA, the CDR3 is TGTGCCAGTAGTATATCGGCTAACTATGGCTACACCTTC. It is translated as CASSISANYGYTF.

The rearrangement uses TRBV7-9 and TRBJ1-2; perhaps TRBD1 as D (6 bases). The length of the CDR3 is 12 residues. Looked up from germline, CDR1 is SEHNR and CDR2 is FQNEAQ (reference sequence). Trimming took off 5 bases at V and 7 bases at J, with 11 bases between the two ends. The CDR3 DNA reads TGTGCCAGCAGCCAGGGGACGTTTGGCTACACCTTC. This codes for CASSQGTFGYTF.

V is TRBV5-5 and J is TRBJ2-3, with a possible D match to TRBD2 (6 bases). The V and J ends lost 6 bases and 6 bases respectively, with 20 bases between them. The CDR3 is made up of 15 amino acids. Germline V lookup: CDR1 SGHKS, CDR2 YYEKEE (reference sequence). The CDR3 reads CASTLRAGGGDTQYF. DNA of the CDR3: TGTGCCAGCACCCTGAGAGCCGGGGGTGGGGATACGCAGTATTTT.

V usage is TRBV10-2 and J usage is TRBJ2-4, with 14 bases aligning to TRBD2. Germline V gene sequence: CDR1 WSHSY, CDR2 SAAADI. V was pared by 8 bases and J by 7 bases, with 4 bases of the junction left unmatched. This CDR3 has 14 amino acids. CDR3 in amino acids: CASRLAGGYNIQYF. The CDR3 DNA follows: TGCGCCAGCCGACTAGCGGGAGGGTATAACATTCAGTACTTC.

The chain is built from TRBV18 and TRBJ2-5; the match to TRBD2 covers 7 bases. Per the germline V gene, CDR1 is KGHSH and CDR2 is LQKENI. Trimming took 3 bases from V and 3 from J; bases not matched to a gene: 1. The CDR3 loop spans 13 amino acids. CDR3 sequence reads: CASSPTSEETQYF. Written as DNA, the CDR3 is TGTGCCAGCTCACCTACTAGCGAAGAGACCCAGTACTTC.

The rearrangement joins TRBV7-2 to TRBJ2-1, with 7 positions matching TRBD2. The trim removed 3 bases at V and 10 bases at J, leaving 6 bases unmatched. The CDR3 has 13 residues. CDR1 is SGHTA, CDR2 FQGNSA, per germline. CDR3 residues: CASSFRTSAEQFF. The DNA of the CDR3 is TGTGCCAGCAGCTTTCGAACTAGCGCCGAGCAGTTCTTC.

This clone was found a few times. The rearrangement uses TRBV6-6 and TRBJ1-2; TRBD1 agrees at 8 bases. CDR3 length: 14 residues. CDR1 and CDR2 (germline): MNHNY, SVGAGI (reference sequence). Unmatched junction bases numbered 3, after V lost 4 bases and J lost 2 bases. CDR3 sequence (DNA): TGTGCCAGCAGTTCCCGGACAGGGAACTATGGCTACACCTTC. Protein: CASSSRTGNYGYTF.

The J gene is TRBJ1-2, the V gene TRBV18, with TRBD1 as a possible D gene (6 bases). The CDR3 consists of 15 residues. V was cut by 0 bases and J by 7 bases, with 15 bases left in between. Germline CDR1 is KGHSH and CDR2 is LQKENI. The CDR3 DNA reads as TGTGCCAGCTCACCACCCTCTACAGGGATCTCTGGCTACACCTTC. It translates to CASSPPSTGISGYTF.

The J gene is TRBJ1-2, the V gene TRBV7-8; tentatively, D is TRBD1 (6 bases). Germline CDR1 and CDR2: SGHVS and FQNEAQ. V was pared by 5 bases and J by 8 bases, with 15 bases between. The length of the CDR3 is 13 residues. DNA for the CDR3: TGTGCCAGCAGCGCCGACAGGTCTGGAGGCTACACCTTC. This codes for CASSADRSGGYTF.

The V call is TRBV15, the J call TRBJ2-5; 7 bases match TRBD2. Trimming removed 0 bases from V and 7 bases from J; junction bases left unmatched: 8. CDR1 LNHNV and CDR2 YYDKDF come from the germline V gene (reference sequence). This CDR3 region has 15 residues. This CDR3 reads CATSRDPLAAGTQYF. CDR3 DNA sequence: TGTGCCACCAGCAGAGATCCGCTAGCGGCAGGGACCCAGTACTTC.

This clone was recorded a few times. The V and J genes are TRBV3-1 (or the pseudogene TRBV3-2) and TRBJ2-5; 13 nucleotides match TRBD2. With 1 base clipped from V and 4 bases from J, the junction kept 3 bases outside the gene matches. Germline CDR1 and CDR2: LGHDT and YNNKEL (reference sequence). The CDR3 extends over 16 amino acids. CDR3 sequence: CASSQVLAGGPETQYF. The CDR3 DNA follows: TGTGCCAGCAGCCAAGTACTAGCGGGAGGGCCAGAGACCCAGTACTTC.

The chain recombines TRBV7-8 with TRBJ1-5; D uncertain. Per germline, CDR1 SGHVS and CDR2 FQNEAQ. Deletions cut 6 bases from V and 4 bases from J, with 13 bases between. The CDR3 is 14 amino acids. CDR3 coding DNA: TGTGCCAGCAGTCACGGTAGTTTTAATCAGCCCCAGCATTTT. It yields the protein CASSHGSFNQPQHF.

The chain carries TRBV30 and TRBJ2-1, with 8 bases identical to TRBD2. CDR3 length: 13 amino acids. Losses at the gene ends were 4 bases for V and 6 bases for J; bases not matched to a gene: 5. Looked up from germline, CDR1 is GTSNPN and CDR2 is SVGIG (reference sequence). The CDR3 DNA is TGTGCCTGGATAGCGGGAAATAGCAATGAGCAGTTCTTC. Protein sequence: CAWIAGNSNEQFF. The entire variable domain, with the rest obtained from reference TRBV30 and TRBJ2-1, is as follows: SQTIHQWPATLVQPVGSPLSLECTVEGTSNPNLYWYRQAAGRGLQLLFYSVGIGQISSEVPQNLSASRPQDRQFILSSKKLLLSDSGFYLCAWIAGNSNEQFFGPGTRLTVL.

The rearrangement links TRBV24-1 to TRBJ2-1; 8 bases map to TRBD1. V lost 3 bases and J lost 8; bases outside the gene matches: 5. CDR1 and CDR2 (germline): KGHDR, SFDVKD. This CDR3 is built from 14 residues. CDR3 DNA sequence: TGTGCCACCAGTGATCTTGACAGGGGCTATGAGCAGTTCTTC. Translating it yields CATSDLDRGYEQFF.

The chain uses TRBV3-1 (or the pseudogene TRBV3-2) and TRBJ2-1; tentatively, D is TRBD2 (6 bases). Between the trimmed V and J ends, which lost 0 bases and 10 bases, there was a span of 13 bases. CDR1 is LGHDT and CDR2 is YNNKEL in the germline V gene (reference sequence). This CDR3 region has 14 residues. The CDR3 DNA sequence: TGTGCCAGCAGCCAAGAACCGGGGGTAAGGGAGCAGTTCTTC. As protein: CASSQEPGVREQFF.

The chain employs TRBV7-9 and TRBJ1-1; 7 bases are a match to TRBD1. This CDR3 is built from 15 residues. Trimming cost V 5 bases and J 0 bases; bases outside gene matches: 6. Germline CDR1 SEHNR, CDR2 FQNEAQ (reference sequence). In nucleotides, the CDR3 is TGTGCCAGCAGCCCGCGGGACAGAGTGAACACTGAAGCTTTCTTT. It is translated as CASSPRDRVNTEAFF.

In this sample, this clone turned up a few times. The chain is built from TRBV27 and TRBJ1-2, with TRBD1 identical over 8 bases. Looked up from germline, CDR1 is MNHEY and CDR2 is SMNVEV (reference sequence). Losses at the gene ends were 3 bases for V and 8 bases for J; bases not matched to a gene: 5. This CDR3 is 13 amino acids long. The CDR3 loop reads CASSFGQGGGYTF. As DNA, the CDR3 is TGTGCCAGCAGTTTCGGACAGGGAGGGGGCTACACCTTC.

J is TRBJ1-2 and V is TRBV28; possible D gene TRBD1, 5 bases. Germline V gene data show CDR1 as MDHEN and CDR2 as SYDVKM. This CDR3 comprises 15 residues. Between the trimmed V and J ends, which lost 6 bases and 4 bases, there was a span of 18 bases. CDR3 in DNA: TGTGCCAGCAGCCTTACCAGGGTACCCACCTATGGCTACACCTTC. Translating gives CASSLTRVPTYGYTF.

This rearrangement joins TRBV9 to TRBJ2-2; 7 bases are a match to TRBD2. Germline CDR1 SGDLS, CDR2 YYNGEE. CDR3 length: 16 residues. The ends lost 3 bases at V and 7 bases at J; junction bases unmatched: 12. The CDR3 protein is CASSEAPGGSVGELFF. DNA for the CDR3: TGTGCCAGCAGCGAGGCACCGGGAGGATCGGTCGGGGAGCTGTTTTTT. Supplemented by reference TRBV9 and TRBJ2-2, the full variable domain reads DSGVTQTPKHLITATGQRVTLRCSPRSGDLSVYWYQQSLDQGLQFLIQYYNGEERAKGNILERFSAQQFPDLHSELNLSSLELGDSALYFCASSEAPGGSVGELFFGEGSRLTVL.

The chain couples TRBV6-6 to TRBJ1-2, with TRBD1 as a possible D gene (5 bases). The germline V gene has CDR1 MNHNY and CDR2 SVGAGI (reference sequence). V was clipped by 6 bases and J by 0 bases, with 23 bases between them. This CDR3 region has 18 residues. CDR3 protein: CASSRLRPDGGANYGYTF. CDR3 sequence (DNA): TGTGCCAGCAGCCGACTCCGACCGGACGGGGGAGCTAACTATGGCTACACCTTC.

This clone was counted once. This chain uses TRBV30 with TRBJ1-4; D possibly corresponds to TRBD1 (6 bases). V lost 3 bases to trimming and J lost 4 bases, with 18 bases between them. Germline lookup yields CDR1 GTSNPN and CDR2 SVGIG (reference sequence). This CDR3 is 16 amino acids long. This CDR3 reads CAWSDRRGAGNEKLFF. The DNA for the CDR3 is TGTGCCTGGAGCGATCGGCGGGGGGCGGGTAATGAAAAACTGTTTTTT.

The V gene is TRBV29-1, the J gene TRBJ1-2; D not resolved. Germline V gene lookup returns CDR1 SQVTM and CDR2 ANQGSEA. Deletions cut 0 bases from V and 4 bases from J, with 6 bases between. The CDR3 loop spans 12 amino acids. The CDR3 region has the DNA TGCAGCGTTGAAGATCAGCGCTATGGCTACACCTTC. This sequence encodes CSVEDQRYGYTF.

The chain carries TRBV6-6 and TRBJ1-5, with TRBD1 as a possible D gene (6 bases). V gave up 5 bases and J gave up 0 bases, with 8 bases separating them. Germline V gene data show CDR1 as MNHNY and CDR2 as SVGAGI (reference sequence). CDR3 length: 14 residues. The CDR3 reads CASSHRDSNQPQHF. The CDR3, as DNA: TGTGCCAGCAGTCACAGGGATAGCAATCAGCCCCAGCATTTT.

The rearrangement links TRBV15 to TRBJ1-2, with D possibly TRBD1 on 6 matching bases. CDR1 LNHNV and CDR2 YYDKDF come from the germline V gene (reference sequence). V was trimmed by 2 bases and J by 5 bases, leaving 12 bases between them. This CDR3 has 14 residues. CDR3 sequence: CATSRSNRDYGYTF. CDR3 DNA sequence: TGTGCCACCAGCAGAAGTAACAGGGATTATGGCTACACCTTC.

This chain links TRBV30 with TRBJ1-3, with D perhaps matching TRBD1 (6 bases). The CDR3 has 15 amino acids. The germline V and J ends were trimmed by 2 bases and 0 bases, with 11 bases remaining between them. Germline CDR1 and CDR2: GTSNPN and SVGIG (reference sequence). The chain's CDR3 is CAWSKGQLSGNTIYF. CDR3 nucleotides: TGTGCCTGGAGTAAAGGACAGCTCTCTGGAAACACCATATATTTT.

The chain links TRBV11-3 to TRBJ2-1; 9 positions agree with TRBD2. Germline V CDR1 and CDR2: SGHNT, YENEEA. This CDR3 has 16 residues. The trim removed 2 bases at V and 10 bases at J, leaving 12 bases unmatched. CDR3 bases: TGTGCCAGCAGCTTAAGGGGGCGGGAGGGCCGCCTGGAGCAGTTCTTC. Protein sequence: CASSLRGREGRLEQFF. Full variable domain (remainder filled in from reference TRBV11-3 and TRBJ2-1): EAGVVQSPRYKIIEKKQPVAFWCNPISGHNTLYWYLQNLGQGPELLIRYENEEAVDDSQLPKDRFSAERLKGVDSTLKIQPAELGDSAVYLCASSLRGREGRLEQFFGPGTRLTVL.

This chain links TRBV9 with TRBJ2-3; D uncertain. Trimming removed 0 bases at V and 0 bases at J, with 8 bases between. The CDR3 has 15 residues. Germline lookup yields CDR1 SGDLS and CDR2 YYNGEE. The DNA of the CDR3 is TGTGCCAGCAGCGTAGACGGGTTTAGCACAGATACGCAGTATTTT. Translation: CASSVDGFSTDTQYF.

This chain uses TRBV2 with TRBJ2-7, with D maybe TRBD1 (6 bases). This CDR3 has 10 residues. With 11 bases removed from V and 5 bases from J, the gap between germline ends came to 10 bases. Germline V lookup: CDR1 SNHLY, CDR2 FYNNEI. Written as DNA, the CDR3 is TGTGCCTCCCAGGGGAACGAGCAGTACTTC. This gives the protein CASQGNEQYF.

J is TRBJ1-5 and V is TRBV20-1; D remains unclear. The V end was cut by 3 bases, the J end by 0 bases, with 9 bases between. Germline assignment: CDR1 DFQATT and CDR2 SNEGSKA (reference sequence). CDR3 length equals 14 residues. The CDR3 DNA is TGCAGTGCTAGTCCCGGAGATAGCAATCAGCCCCAGCATTTT. Its protein is CSASPGDSNQPQHF.

This sequence joins TRBV5-4 and TRBJ1-5; D is possibly TRBD1 (5 bases). Trimming stripped 0 bases from V and 6 bases from J, with 10 bases between. Per germline, CDR1 SGHNT and CDR2 YYREEE (reference sequence). The CDR3 runs 14 residues. In DNA form, the CDR3 reads TGTGCCAGCAGCTTGGCAGGGCGCGCTCAGCCCCAGCATTTT. This sequence encodes CASSLAGRAQPQHF.